This TCR beta chain was identified in a study of CD8 T cells in Susac syndrome. An input of about 0.45 to 1 ug of RNA was subjected to reverse transcription using random hexamers. TCRdb processed the immunoSEQ multiplex PCR reads anew with MiXCR; each CDR3 protein has one entry. The sample includes roughly 190,000 distinct CDR3 sequences, approximately 95% of them seen just once. CDR1 is MNHNS and CDR2 is SASEGT in the germline V gene. This CDR3 has 14 amino acids. V dropped 6 bases and J dropped 2 bases, with 13 bases sitting between them. This chain joins TRBV6-1 and TRBJ1-1; no definite D call. The origin of this receptor is a human donor in good health. Sequences were obtained from CD4+ T cells from PBMCs. The CDR3 DNA reads as TGTGCCAGCAGCCCCCGTCAGGCCAACACTGAAGCTTTCTTT. Encoded protein: CASSPRQANTEAFF.